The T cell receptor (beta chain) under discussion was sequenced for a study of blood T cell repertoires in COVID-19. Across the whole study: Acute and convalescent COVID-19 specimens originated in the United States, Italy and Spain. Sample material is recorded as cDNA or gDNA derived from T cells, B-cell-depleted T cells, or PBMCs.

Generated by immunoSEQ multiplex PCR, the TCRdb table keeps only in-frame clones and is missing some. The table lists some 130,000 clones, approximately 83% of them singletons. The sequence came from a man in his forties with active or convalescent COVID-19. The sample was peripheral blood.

The CDR3 sequence: CAISELGNTIYF. The CDR3 region has the DNA TGTGCCATCAGTGAGTTAGGAAACACCATATATTTT. The rearrangement uses TRBV10-3 and TRBJ1-3; D is ambiguous. The CDR3 length is 12 residues. The germline V and J ends were trimmed by 1 base and 4 bases, with 2 bases remaining between them. Germline V gene sequence: CDR1 ENHRY, CDR2 SYGVKD.